This T cell receptor (beta chain) came from a study of T-cell reconstitution after alpha-beta-depleted transplantation in children. The CDR3 consists of 17 residues. Trimming shortened V by 5 bases and J by 2 bases, and 19 bases separated the two germline ends. The V gene's germline CDR1 is SGHTA and CDR2 FQGNSA. During its preparation, the TCRbeta library received unique molecular identifiers. Via MiXCR, TCRdb re-called the PCR reads, giving one row per CDR3 protein. The sample carries 500,000 or so distinct CDR3 sequences, around a third recorded once. Sequencing was performed on PBMCs from the stem cell graft donor, taken from the stem cell graft. V gene TRBV7-2 combines with J gene TRBJ2-1, with D perhaps TRBD2 (6 bases). The receptor was derived from a human donor who donated a stem cell graft to a child with aplastic anemia. The CDR3 sequence is CASSTQLALNPYNEQFF. The CDR3 DNA is TGTGCCAGCAGCACCCAGCTAGCGCTCAACCCCTACAATGAGCAGTTCTTC.